This is a list of T cell receptor beta chains from one sample in a study of cytomegalovirus exposure and HLA in healthy donors. The protocol was immunoSEQ multiplex PCR, while the TCRdb copy is restricted to in-frame clones and leaves out a portion. The table shows 150,000 to 200,000 clones, with about three quarters occurring only once. The sample consisted of PBMCs. These receptor sequences come from a woman between 35 and 50 years old in good health and CMV-seronegative. Each CDR3 is given with its conserved first and last residue. The D gene is left open where the match is weak. Rows may omit the clone size; those that give it use once, few, many or a size class.

V,J,size,D,DNA,CDR3
TRBV28,TRBJ1-4,.,.,.,CASSFLAATNEKLFF
TRBV29-1,TRBJ1-1,.,TRBD1,TGCAGCGTTGAAGATCTCAGGGGGCGCGGGAGCACTGAAGCTTTCTTT,CSVEDLRGRGSTEAFF
TRBV4-1,TRBJ2-3,.,TRBD2,TGCGCCAGCAGCCAAGTATCGCGGGGGGTCACAGATACGCAGTATTTT,CASSQVSRGVTDTQYF
TRBV2,TRBJ1-5,.,TRBD1,TGTGCCAGCAGTGTACAGGGGCACAATCAGCCCCAGCATTTT,CASSVQGHNQPQHF
TRBV6-5,TRBJ1-5,.,TRBD1,TGTGCCAGCAGTTACGACACAGGGGCGCCCCAGCATTTT,CASSYDTGAPQHF
TRBV28,TRBJ1-1,.,.,TGTGCCAGCAGTTCCATTGACACTGAAGCTTTCTTT,CASSSIDTEAFF
TRBV28,TRBJ2-3,.,TRBD2,TGTGCCAGCAGCGAATTACGACTAGCGGGGGGGCCGGATACGCAGTATTTT,CASSELRLAGGPDTQYF
TRBV29-1,TRBJ1-2,.,.,TGCAGCGTTCGTCAGGGGTATAACTATGGCTACACCTTC,CSVRQGYNYGYTF
TRBV28,TRBJ2-5,.,TRBD1,TGTGCCAGCAGACCAGGGGGCGAGGAGACCCAGTACTTC,CASRPGGEETQYF
TRBV7-9,TRBJ1-1,.,TRBD1,TGTGCCAGCAGCTATAGGGGTACAGGGGGCGGGAACACTGAAGCTTTCTTT,CASSYRGTGGGNTEAFF
TRBV6-5,TRBJ2-3,once,.,TGTGCCAGCAGTCCCGGATACAGCAGAGATACGCAGTATTTT,CASSPGYSRDTQYF
TRBV5-4,TRBJ1-2,few,TRBD1,TGTGCCAGCAGCCCTGGGACAGGATGGGGCTATGGCTACACCTTC,CASSPGTGWGYGYTF
TRBV7-9,TRBJ1-1,.,.,TGTTCCAGCAGGTGGGGGGTCGCTGAAGCTTTCTTT,CSSRWGVAEAFF
TRBV11-2,TRBJ2-5,few,TRBD2,TGTGCCAGCAGCCGGGGGAGGGCAGAGACCCAGTACTTC,CASSRGRAETQYF
TRBV5-1,TRBJ1-4,few,.,TGCGCCAGCAGTAACGACATTTCCGAAAAACTGTTTTTT,CASSNDISEKLFF
TRBV5-4,TRBJ2-5,.,.,TGTGCCAGCAGCTTGATGGGGGGGCGGGAGACCCAGTACTTC,CASSLMGGRETQYF
TRBV5-1,TRBJ2-6,few,TRBD1,TGCGCCAGCAGCCATATGGGACAGGGGGCCAACGTCCTGACTTTC,CASSHMGQGANVLTF
TRBV7-6,TRBJ2-1,.,TRBD1,TGTGCCAGCAGCCCCAGGACAGGGGGGGGCAATGAGCAGTTCTTC,CASSPRTGGGNEQFF
TRBV5-1,TRBJ1-1,.,.,TGCGCCAGCAGCTTGCGGGAGGGTAACACTGAAGCTTTCTTT,CASSLREGNTEAFF
TRBV4-1,TRBJ1-1,.,.,TGCGCCAGCAGCCAAGATCGTGGGGCTGCGAGGCATATCACTGAAGCTTTCTTT,CASSQDRGAARHITEAFF
TRBV2,TRBJ2-1,.,TRBD2,TGTGCCAGCAGTCCCAACCCTAGCGGGGGCTACAATGAGCAGTTCTTC,CASSPNPSGGYNEQFF
TRBV5-4,TRBJ2-5,.,.,TGTGCCTCCAGTACTCCCAGGGCGGGGGCGCAGGAGACCCAGTACTTC,CASSTPRAGAQETQYF
TRBV7-6,TRBJ2-7,.,TRBD1,TGTGCCAGCAGCACTGAGACAGGGAGCTCCTACGAGCAGTACTTC,CASSTETGSSYEQYF
TRBV5-1,TRBJ1-2,.,.,TGCGCCAGCAGCTTGGAACTGGGGGCCAGGTCGAACTATGGCTACACCTTC,CASSLELGARSNYGYTF
TRBV19,TRBJ2-5,.,.,TGTGCCAGTAGTATAGGGCTGGAGACCCAGTACTTC,CASSIGLETQYF
TRBV5-1,TRBJ2-5,.,TRBD2,TGCGCCAGCAGCTTCGGGGGGGCGTTCCAAGAGACCCAGTACTTC,CASSFGGAFQETQYF
TRBV5-1,TRBJ1-5,.,TRBD1,TGCGCCAGCAGCGTGACAGGGTCTAGCAATCAGCCCCAGCATTTT,CASSVTGSSNQPQHF
TRBV2,TRBJ1-1,.,TRBD1,TGTGCCAGCAGTTATACAGGGGGGGGAGGCACTGAAGCTTTCTTT,CASSYTGGGGTEAFF
TRBV6-1,TRBJ1-3,.,.,TGTGCCAGCAGTGAAGCGCTGGAGGGGATAGTTTCTCTAGGTGCCCGAAACACCATATATTTT,CASSEALEGIVSLGARNTIYF
TRBV29-1,TRBJ2-7,.,TRBD2,TGCAGCGTCCTAGCGGACTCCTACGAGCAGTACTTC,CSVLADSYEQYF
TRBV2,TRBJ1-1,.,TRBD1,TGTGCCAGCATATACGGGACAGCAGAGCCCACTGAAGCTTTCTTT,CASIYGTAEPTEAFF
TRBV5-1,TRBJ2-7,.,TRBD1,TGCGCCAGCAGCACGGGACAGGGGACCGAGCAGTACTTC,CASSTGQGTEQYF
TRBV6-5,TRBJ1-3,once,.,TGTGCCAGCAGCCCCAGGGATTCCAGCAACACCATATATTTT,CASSPRDSSNTIYF
TRBV19,TRBJ1-2,.,.,TGTGCCAGTAGTATCGGTACAGAAGCTAACTATGGCTACACCTTC,CASSIGTEANYGYTF
TRBV4-1,TRBJ2-2,.,TRBD2,TGCGCCAGCAGCCCTGTTAGGAGCGGGGTGAACACCGGGGAGCTGTTTTTT,CASSPVRSGVNTGELFF
TRBV11-3,TRBJ2-1,.,TRBD1,TGTGCCAGCAGCCAGGGACAGGGGGTAGCGAATGAGCAGTTCTTC,CASSQGQGVANEQFF